Shown below are 24 T cell receptor beta chains from a single sample sequenced in a study of OX40 agonist ivuxolimab in advanced cancers. Some clones are missing from TCRdb's copy, which holds only in-frame ones; the method was immunoSEQ multiplex PCR. The sample holds 85,000 to 100,000 clones, roughly 94% seen once. Sequenced here: CD4+ or CD8+ T cells sorted from blood, sampled in a trial of the OX40 agonist ivuxolimab. The receptors were gathered from an adult with an advanced solid tumor such as melanoma, head and neck, liver or kidney cancer.

This clone was found once. The rearrangement links TRBV7-2 to TRBJ2-1, with 7 bases that match TRBD2. Germline values: CDR1 SGHTA, CDR2 FQGNSA. The CDR3 contains 16 residues. V trimming: 2 bases; J trimming: 2 bases; junction bases outside the gene matches: 6. CDR3 protein: CASSLRSGVTYNEQFF. DNA for the CDR3: TGTGCCAGCAGCTTAAGAAGCGGGGTTACCTACAATGAGCAGTTCTTC.

The rearrangement uses TRBV11-3 and TRBJ1-3; weak D call: TRBD1 (5 bases). Germline loops: CDR1 SGHNT, CDR2 YENEEA. CDR3 size: 15 residues. V dropped 1 base and J dropped 2 bases, with 9 bases sitting between them. The CDR3 reads CASSLAPGAGNTIYF. In DNA, the CDR3 is TGTGCCAGCAGCTTAGCCCCGGGGGCTGGAAACACCATATATTTT. The whole variable domain, filled in from reference TRBV11-3 and TRBJ1-3, reads EAGVVQSPRYKIIEKKQPVAFWCNPISGHNTLYWYLQNLGQGPELLIRYENEEAVDDSQLPKDRFSAERLKGVDSTLKIQPAELGDSAVYLCASSLAPGAGNTIYFGEGSWLTVV.

The chain couples TRBV7-9 to TRBJ1-1; D is perhaps TRBD1 (6 bases). The CDR3 length is 14 residues. Trimming took off 5 bases at V and 3 bases at J, with 13 bases between the two ends. The germline V gene has CDR1 SEHNR and CDR2 FQNEAQ (reference sequence). This CDR3 is CASSLGDTDTEAFF. CDR3 DNA sequence: TGTGCCAGCAGCCTAGGGGACACCGACACTGAAGCTTTCTTT.

The V and J genes are TRBV20-1 and TRBJ2-1; no definite D call. CDR3 size: 11 residues. Trimming cost V 7 bases and J 5 bases, with 9 bases left between them. Germline CDR1 is DFQATT and CDR2 is SNEGSKA (reference sequence). This CDR3 reads CSGSSNNEQFF. CDR3 coding DNA: TGCAGTGGGAGTTCGAACAATGAGCAGTTCTTC.

V is TRBV2 and J is TRBJ1-2; D is unclear. Germline V lookup: CDR1 SNHLY, CDR2 FYNNEI. Trimming removed 8 bases from V and 5 bases from J, with 9 bases in between. This CDR3 is built from 11 residues. The CDR3 nucleotides are TGTGCCAGCGCGCGCCTATATGGCTACACCTTC. Protein product: CASARLYGYTF.

The chain employs TRBV4-3 and TRBJ2-2, with D possibly called TRBD1 or TRBD2 (5 bases each). The CDR3 extends over 16 amino acids. Germline V CDR1 and CDR2: LGHNA, YSLEER. V shed 0 bases and J shed 3 bases, with 11 bases lying between them. CDR3 in DNA: TGCGCCAGCAGCCAAGATCCCGGGACCTACACCGGGGAGCTGTTTTTT. Protein: CASSQDPGTYTGELFF.

This rearrangement joins TRBV9 to TRBJ2-1, with a possible D match to TRBD2 (6 bases). V lost 0 bases and J lost 4, with 20 bases in between. The CDR3 loop spans 18 amino acids. CDR1 is SGDLS and CDR2 is YYNGEE in the germline V gene. The CDR3 region is CASSVGLGGSRIYNEQFF. CDR3 bases: TGTGCCAGCAGCGTAGGTCTGGGGGGAAGTAGGATATACAATGAGCAGTTCTTC.

The chain carries TRBV19 and TRBJ2-7; tentatively, D is TRBD2 (7 bases). Per germline, CDR1 LNHDA and CDR2 SQIVND (reference sequence). The CDR3 is 15 amino acids. The V and J ends lost 4 bases and 4 bases respectively, with 17 bases between them. The CDR3 protein is CASSRGGVSTYEQYF. CDR3 nucleotide sequence: TGTGCCAGTAGTAGAGGGGGGGTATCTACGTACGAGCAGTACTTC.

This chain links TRBV2 with TRBJ1-1; 10 positions agree with TRBD1. With 6 bases clipped from V and 7 bases from J, the junction kept 20 bases outside the gene matches. This CDR3 spans 18 amino acids. Germline lookup yields CDR1 SNHLY and CDR2 FYNNEI. The CDR3 DNA sequence: TGTGCCAGCAGACTCCCCGGGGAGTGGGACAGGGGATTCATTGAAGCTTTCTTT. Protein: CASRLPGEWDRGFIEAFF.

This clone is a singleton in its sample. The V call is TRBV7-2, the J call TRBJ1-2; perhaps TRBD1 as D (6 bases). Germline V gives CDR1 SGHTA, CDR2 FQGNSA. The V end was cut by 5 bases, the J end by 6 bases, with 16 bases between. The length of the CDR3 is 14 residues. The CDR3 DNA is TGTGCCAGCAGCCCAGGGGTTAGGGCGGATGGCTACACCTTC. Translating it yields CASSPGVRADGYTF. Drawing the rest from reference TRBV7-2 and TRBJ1-2, the complete variable domain is GAGVSQSPSNKVTEKGKDVELRCDPISGHTALYWYRQSLGQGLEFLIYFQGNSAPDKSGLPSDRFSAERTGGSVSTLTIQRTQQEDSAVYLCASSPGVRADGYTFGSGTRLTVV.

The chain links TRBV6-5 to TRBJ1-1; perhaps TRBD1 as D (5 bases). Trimming left V 6 bases short and J 4 bases short, with 12 bases between. The germline gives CDR1 MNHEY, CDR2 SVGAGI. This CDR3 region has 13 residues. CDR3 residues: CASSRGGVTEAFF. In DNA, the CDR3 is TGTGCCAGCAGCCGCGGGGGTGTCACTGAAGCTTTCTTT.

The V and J genes are TRBV5-1 and TRBJ2-3; the D is unclear. The germline V gene encodes CDR1 SGHRS and CDR2 YFSETQ. The CDR3 totals 14 residues. The V end was cut by 4 bases, the J end by 3 bases, with 12 bases between. The CDR3 sequence: CASSLVSRTDTQYF. CDR3 nucleotides: TGCGCCAGCAGCCTAGTCAGTAGGACAGATACGCAGTATTTT.

The V gene is TRBV6-5, the J gene TRBJ1-1, with D maybe TRBD1 (6 bases). Trimming stripped 4 bases from V and 1 base from J, with 13 bases between. Germline V gives CDR1 MNHEY, CDR2 SVGAGI. The length of the CDR3 is 15 residues. CDR3 sequence reads: CASSSPGHQNTEAFF. CDR3 in DNA: TGTGCCAGCAGTTCTCCGGGACACCAGAACACTGAAGCTTTCTTT.

This chain uses TRBV6-6 with TRBJ1-3, with D perhaps matching TRBD1 (5 bases). The germline V gene encodes CDR1 MNHNY and CDR2 SVGAGI (reference sequence). V was pared by 2 bases and J by 4 bases, with 9 bases between. CDR3 size: 14 residues. The CDR3 DNA follows: TGTGCCAGCAGTTACCTAGGGGTCGGAAACACCATATATTTT. Translation: CASSYLGVGNTIYF.

The genes are TRBV19 and TRBJ1-2, with D possibly matching TRBD1 (5 bases). Germline V gene lookup returns CDR1 LNHDA and CDR2 SQIVND (reference sequence). Trimming shortened V by 1 base and J by 6 bases, and 9 bases separated the two germline ends. This CDR3 comprises 13 residues. The CDR3 sequence: CASSIGGRDGYTF. The CDR3 coding sequence is TGTGCCAGTAGTATAGGTGGCAGGGATGGCTACACCTTC.

The rearrangement uses TRBV5-4 and TRBJ2-1; 10 nucleotides match TRBD1. Unmatched junction bases numbered 9, after V lost 4 bases and J lost 2 bases. This CDR3 region has 17 residues. CDR1 and CDR2 from the germline V gene are SGHNT and YYREEE (reference sequence). In DNA form, the CDR3 reads TGTGCCAGCAGCAGTCGGAAGACAGGGGGCCCCTACAATGAGCAGTTCTTC. Translating it yields CASSSRKTGGPYNEQFF.

The chain links TRBV7-2 to TRBJ2-3, with D perhaps TRBD2 (5 bases). V lost 5 bases and J lost 3, with 12 bases in between. CDR3 length: 14 residues. Germline V gene lookup returns CDR1 SGHTA and CDR2 FQGNSA. The CDR3 bases are TGTGCCAGCAGCCCGACCCCGGGGACAGATACGCAGTATTTT. This translates into CASSPTPGTDTQYF.

The chain combines TRBV19 with TRBJ1-2, with unresolved D. The germline V gene encodes CDR1 LNHDA and CDR2 SQIVND (reference sequence). V was pared by 5 bases and J by 0 bases, with 7 bases between. This CDR3 spans 13 amino acids. The CDR3 is CASSPTPNYGYTF. CDR3 sequence (DNA): TGTGCCAGTAGTCCGACCCCTAACTATGGCTACACCTTC.

The V and J genes are TRBV21-1 and TRBJ2-1; no DNA check was done on the table's D call, TRBD2. TRBV21-1 is labeled a pseudogene. The CDR3 loop spans 15 amino acids. CDR3: CASGPSGGPYNEQFF. DNA for the CDR3: TGTGCCAGCGGACCTAGCGGGGGCCCCTACAATGAGCAGTTCTTC.

The chain carries TRBV19 and TRBJ2-7; TRBD1 matches at 7 bases. Germline CDR1 LNHDA, CDR2 SQIVND (reference sequence). V trimming: 3 bases; J trimming: 2 bases; junction bases outside the gene matches: 4. There are 14 residues in the CDR3. Here the CDR3 DNA reads TGTGCCAGTAGTATCGGACAGGTGACCTACGAGCAGTACTTC. Its protein is CASSIGQVTYEQYF. The whole variable domain, remainder taken from reference TRBV19 and TRBJ2-7, is DGGITQSPKYLFRKEGQNVTLSCEQNLNHDAMYWYRQDPGQGLRLIYYSQIVNDFQKGDIAEGYSVSREKKESFPLTVTSAQKNPTAFYLCASSIGQVTYEQYFGPGTRLTVT.

J is TRBJ2-1 and V is TRBV7-8, with unresolved D. This CDR3 has 14 residues. Per germline, CDR1 SGHVS and CDR2 FQNEAQ. V was shortened by 5 bases and J by 9 bases, with 17 bases between the two germline ends. The CDR3 DNA is TGTGCCAGCAGCGTACCTACACTCGCCGGTGAGCAGTTCTTC. Residues: CASSVPTLAGEQFF.

The J gene is TRBJ2-3, the V gene TRBV11-3; 9 bases agree with TRBD1. In germline, CDR1 is SGHNT, CDR2 YENEEA. The CDR3 consists of 15 residues. V trimming: 5 bases; J trimming: 0 bases; junction bases outside the gene matches: 3. The CDR3 protein is CASSTGQGSTDTQYF. The CDR3 DNA is TGTGCCAGCAGCACCGGACAGGGGAGCACAGATACGCAGTATTTT.

The rearrangement joins TRBV5-1 to TRBJ2-5, with TRBD2 matching 9 bases. The CDR3 is 15 residues long. Germline V lookup: CDR1 SGHRS, CDR2 YFSETQ. The ends lost 3 bases at V and 1 base at J; junction bases unmatched: 4. Written as DNA, the CDR3 is TGCGCCAGCAGCTCCAGGACTAGCGCCCAAGAGACCCAGTACTTC. It encodes CASSSRTSAQETQYF. Using reference TRBV5-1 and TRBJ2-5 for the parts outside the CDR3, the full variable domain is KAGVTQTPRYLIKTRGQQVTLSCSPISGHRSVSWYQQTPGQGLQFLFEYFSETQRNKGNFPGRFSGRQFSNSRSEMNVSTLELGDSALYLCASSSRTSAQETQYFGPGTRLLVL.

The V and J genes are TRBV7-3 and TRBJ2-1; the D gene is possibly TRBD2 (6 bases). CDR1 SGHTA and CDR2 FQGTGA come from the germline V gene. CDR3 length: 13 amino acids. The ends were cut back, 3 bases at V and 6 bases at J, with 9 bases in the middle. The CDR3 sequence: CASSFGTSNEQFF. The DNA for the CDR3 is TGTGCCAGCAGCTTTGGGACTTCCAATGAGCAGTTCTTC.